This TCR beta chain was recovered during a study of blood T cell repertoires in COVID-19 (dated by TCRdb to about 2020). With regard to the full study: Samples from collaborators originated in the United States, Italy and Spain and spanned both the acute and convalescent phases of COVID-19. The prospective study material was composed of cDNA or gDNA derived from T cells, B-cell-depleted T cells, or PBMCs. Deeply sampled blood TCRbeta repertoires from subjects exposed to, actively infected with, or recovered from COVID-19 were included in the dataset. The repertoires were made available in a free public database intended to serve as a resource for research on the immune response to SARS-CoV-2. The samples were drawn from the first 160 participants of the ongoing ImmuneRACE study and from over a thousand subjects provided by 6 global collaborators. Nearly every sample came with metadata listing a de-identified subject ID, COVID-19 status, age in years and sex. Where available, HLA class I and class II types were obtained from metadata supplied by the sample provider rather than from assay-based typing. General findings and caveats noted by the study authors: The amount of clinical and demographic metadata varied by source and participant and was provided uncurated.

The collaborating institutions used their own protocols to collect whole blood in K2EDTA tubes. For TCRbeta analysis, collaborator samples were shipped as frozen whole blood, as isolated PBMCs, or as DNA extracted from either sample type. TCRbeta CDR3 regions were amplified from genomic DNA using the immunoSEQ Assay, a bias-controlled multiplex PCR. The paper's processing steps were these. The number of nucleated cells in each sample was estimated from the amplification of reference gene primers within the assay. Sequence reads were collapsed and filtered to measure the absolute abundance of every unique TCRbeta CDR3 rearrangement. For each sample, productive Simpson clonality was calculated by taking the square root of Simpson's diversity index across productive rearrangements. Drawn from immuneACCESS, this table holds only the in-frame rearrangements with V and J called that TCRdb kept. Clones are partly lost; checked studies trace under half to an unresolved V gene and leave the rest unexplained. V, J and clone size are taken as reported in that table, and D and trimming were inferred from the DNA itself. This sample lists some 70,000 clones; just under 90% were detected once. The top ten clones comprise around 6.7% of the sample.

As concerns this clone: Its specific antigen is unknown. Relative to the germline gene, one junction end is altered; a read error may explain this.

The germline V gene supplies CDR1 MNHEY and CDR2 SVGAGI. Measured from the cysteine to the phenylalanine, the CDR3 is 14 residues long. This entry keeps only the CDR3 DNA: 42 bases, framed from base 1. This sequence uses TRBV6-5 and TRBJ2-1; the D gene is unclear. This TCR was recovered from a woman aged 80 or older with active COVID-19. Material: peripheral blood. The nucleotide sequence is TGTGCCAGCAGTTACCAGCGCTCCAACAATGAGCAGTTCTTC. Its protein product is CASSYQRSNNEQFF.